Detailed here is one T cell receptor beta chain. What it binds is unknown. Stated time point: naive CD8 control sorted from an acute-time-point sample. The data stem from a study of CD8 T cells in acute hepatitis C reinfection. Looking at the study overall: TCRbeta of HCV NS3-1073-specific CD8+ T cells was profiled. Study-wide results and caveats: Chronically infected subjects had no follow-up NS3-1073 repertoires. No group differed significantly in the high NS3-1073 repertoire diversity.

Profiling relied on immunoSEQ multiplex PCR, and the TCRdb table lists in-frame clones only, not all of them. The sample shows about 38,000 clones, approximately 83% of them seen only once. The length of the CDR3 is 13 residues. The ends were cut back, 6 bases at V and 2 bases at J, with 11 bases in the middle. Germline assignment: CDR1 MNHEY and CDR2 SMNVEV (reference sequence). Specimen: naive CD8+ T cells from PBMCs. The chain combines TRBV27 with TRBJ2-7; no clear D gene. The source is a woman aged 18-35 years who spontaneously cleared hepatitis C infection. The CDR3 loop reads CASSYTPTYEQYF. DNA of the CDR3: TGTGCCAGCAGCTACACTCCGACCTACGAGCAGTACTTC.